The 12 T cell receptor beta chains presented below share a single source sample, sequenced in a study of PD-1 blockade in classical Hodgkin lymphoma. Brentuximab vedotin exposure varied among the patients, all of whom had relapsed after autologous stem cell transplantation. Only in-frame clones appear in the TCRdb table, and some are missing; sequencing was by immunoSEQ multiplex PCR. In the table there are approximately 58,000 clones, approximately 90% of which are singletons. This specimen consisted of peripheral blood mononuclear cells (PBMCs), obtained before the second cycle of nivolumab. The receptors come from a human donor with classical Hodgkin lymphoma.

The chain has TRBV6-5 and TRBJ2-2, with D possibly being TRBD1 (6 bases). V gave up 2 bases and J gave up 0 bases, with 7 bases separating them. The CDR3 covers 15 residues. The germline gives CDR1 MNHEY, CDR2 SVGAGI. CDR3 DNA: TGTGCCAGCAGTTACGACAGGTCGAACACCGGGGAGCTGTTTTTT. Its translation is CASSYDRSNTGELFF.

The rearrangement joins TRBV18 to TRBJ1-4; possible D gene TRBD1, 6 bases. CDR1 and CDR2 from the germline V gene are KGHSH and LQKENI. This CDR3 contains 14 residues. V was clipped by 4 bases and J by 3 bases, with 9 bases between them. The chain's CDR3 is CASSLAGANEKLFF. CDR3 DNA: TGTGCCAGCTCACTGGCAGGGGCTAATGAAAAACTGTTTTTT.

The V and J genes are TRBV27 and TRBJ2-7; D unclear. Germline-derived CDR1 and CDR2 are MNHEY and SMNVEV (reference sequence). The CDR3 totals 11 residues. Trimming took 5 bases from V and 2 from J, leaving 4 bases between them. The CDR3 is CASSPTYEQYF. In DNA, the CDR3 is TGTGCCAGCAGTCCAACCTACGAGCAGTACTTC.

The V and J genes are TRBV5-4 and TRBJ2-7, with TRBD2 matching 13 bases. The germline V gene encodes CDR1 SGHNT and CDR2 YYREEE (reference sequence). The trim removed 0 bases at V and 2 bases at J, leaving 8 bases unmatched. This CDR3 has 18 residues. CDR3 DNA sequence: TGTGCCAGCAGCTTGGGTTCGACTAGCGGGAGGTTACCCTACGAGCAGTACTTC. The encoded protein is CASSLGSTSGRLPYEQYF.

The chain combines TRBV19 with TRBJ2-3; D is unclear. The CDR3 runs 15 residues. Between the trimmed V and J ends, which lost 5 bases and 3 bases, there was a span of 15 bases. CDR1 and CDR2 (germline): LNHDA, SQIVND (reference sequence). CDR3 residues: CASSGDVDGTDTQYF. The CDR3 bases are TGTGCCAGTAGTGGCGACGTCGACGGGACAGATACGCAGTATTTT.

The table lists this clone with a few counts. V is TRBV5-1 and J is TRBJ1-6, with TRBD1 matching over 9 bases. The CDR3 has 16 amino acids. V was clipped by 3 bases and J by 7 bases; unmatched bases: 8. Germline lookup yields CDR1 SGHRS and CDR2 YFSETQ. For the CDR3, the DNA is TGCGCCAGCAGCTCCAGGGGACAGGGAGGAAATTCACCCCTCCACTTT. As protein: CASSSRGQGGNSPLHF.

J is TRBJ2-3 and V is TRBV7-3, with D possibly being TRBD2 (6 bases). The germline V and J ends were trimmed by 5 bases and 0 bases, with 9 bases remaining between them. This CDR3 spans 14 amino acids. Germline CDR1 reads SGHTA; CDR2 reads FQGTGA. The CDR3: CASSPGLSTDTQYF. The DNA of the CDR3 is TGTGCCAGCAGCCCGGGACTGAGCACAGATACGCAGTATTTT.

This chain connects TRBV11-3 to TRBJ2-1, with a possible D match to TRBD2 (5 bases). The germline CDR1 and CDR2 sequences are SGHNT and YENEEA. This CDR3 contains 16 residues. V dropped 1 base and J dropped 4 bases, with 14 bases sitting between them. CDR3 sequence reads: CASSLVALAPYNEQFF. For the CDR3, the DNA is TGTGCCAGCAGCTTAGTGGCCCTAGCCCCTTACAATGAGCAGTTCTTC. Complete variable domain (other parts from reference TRBV11-3 and TRBJ2-1): EAGVVQSPRYKIIEKKQPVAFWCNPISGHNTLYWYLQNLGQGPELLIRYENEEAVDDSQLPKDRFSAERLKGVDSTLKIQPAELGDSAVYLCASSLVALAPYNEQFFGPGTRLTVL.

The genes are TRBV5-1 and TRBJ2-7; 7 positions match TRBD2. J lost 4 bases, V lost 6 bases, and 13 bases had no gene match. This CDR3 is built from 15 residues. Looked up from germline, CDR1 is SGHRS and CDR2 is YFSETQ. CDR3 residues: CASKILADSSYEQYF. The CDR3 DNA sequence: TGCGCCAGCAAAATTCTAGCGGATAGTTCGTACGAGCAGTACTTC.

A single count supports this clone. This chain links TRBV6-1 with TRBJ2-7; 8 bases line up with TRBD1. J gave up 2 bases and V 7 bases, and 7 bases lay outside the gene matches. The CDR3 runs to 14 residues. Germline-derived CDR1 and CDR2 are MNHNS and SASEGT. CDR3 bases: TGTGCCAGCATTTGGACAGGGTTAACCTACGAGCAGTACTTC. The encoded protein is CASIWTGLTYEQYF.

This chain links TRBV14 with TRBJ1-3; D is possibly TRBD1 (5 bases). The CDR3 is 18 residues long. The V gene lost 4 bases and the J gene lost 0 bases, with 19 bases spanning the gap. Germline lookup yields CDR1 SGHDN and CDR2 FVKESK. Written as DNA, the CDR3 is TGTGCCAGCAGCCGACTCAACCCCGGACAAACCTCTGGAAACACCATATATTTT. It encodes CASSRLNPGQTSGNTIYF.

The chain has TRBV27 and TRBJ2-3; tentatively, D is TRBD2 (6 bases). This CDR3 is built from 14 residues. The germline V gene encodes CDR1 MNHEY and CDR2 SMNVEV (reference sequence). The ends were cut back, 7 bases at V and 6 bases at J, with 17 bases in the middle. CDR3 sequence (DNA): TGTGCCAGCACCGCCTACGGGGGTGCTGATACGCAGTATTTT. Translated: CASTAYGGADTQYF.